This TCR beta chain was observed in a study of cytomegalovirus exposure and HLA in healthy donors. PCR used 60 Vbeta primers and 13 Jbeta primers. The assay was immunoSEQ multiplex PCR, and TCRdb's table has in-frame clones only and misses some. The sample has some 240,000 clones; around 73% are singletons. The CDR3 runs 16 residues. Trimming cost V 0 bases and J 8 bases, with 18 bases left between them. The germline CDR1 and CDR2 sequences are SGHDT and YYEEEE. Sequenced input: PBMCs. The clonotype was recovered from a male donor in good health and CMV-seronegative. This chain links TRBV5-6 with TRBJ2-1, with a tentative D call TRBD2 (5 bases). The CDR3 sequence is CASSLGLLGVLDEQFF. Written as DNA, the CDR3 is TGTGCCAGCAGCTTGGGTCTCCTGGGAGTGTTGGATGAGCAGTTCTTC.